The 18 T cell receptor beta chains presented below share a single source sample, sequenced in a study of cytomegalovirus exposure and HLA in healthy donors. Researchers ran the PCR with 60 Vbeta and 13 Jbeta primers. Libraries were prepared by immunoSEQ multiplex PCR; TCRdb keeps only in-frame clonotypes and omits some of them. The table lists 87,000 or so clones, about 77% of them singletons. The specimen was PBMCs. The origin of the receptors is a woman between 40 and 50 years old in good health and CMV-seronegative.

This sequence joins TRBV5-1 and TRBJ1-1; no clear D. With 3 bases removed from V and 1 base from J, the gap between germline ends came to 13 bases. Germline V gives CDR1 SGHRS, CDR2 YFSETQ. There are 15 residues in the CDR3. The CDR3 loop is CASSSSRLGNTEAFF. CDR3 in DNA: TGCGCCAGCAGCTCCAGTAGACTAGGGAACACTGAAGCTTTCTTT. The full variable domain, rest sourced from reference TRBV5-1 and TRBJ1-1, is KAGVTQTPRYLIKTRGQQVTLSCSPISGHRSVSWYQQTPGQGLQFLFEYFSETQRNKGNFPGRFSGRQFSNSRSEMNVSTLELGDSALYLCASSSSRLGNTEAFFGQGTRLTVV.

The chain joins TRBV18 to TRBJ1-4; D is possibly TRBD1 (5 bases). The V gene lost 3 bases and the J gene lost 0 bases, with 11 bases spanning the gap. The CDR3 contains 16 residues. Looked up from germline, CDR1 is KGHSH and CDR2 is LQKENI. The DNA for the CDR3 is TGTGCCAGCTCACCGCCTGACAGTCCAACTAATGAAAAACTGTTTTTT. It translates to CASSPPDSPTNEKLFF.

The J gene is TRBJ2-7, the V gene TRBV29-1; weak D call: TRBD1 (6 bases). CDR1 is SQVTM and CDR2 is ANQGSEA in the germline V gene. The CDR3 extends over 11 amino acids. V dropped 5 bases and J dropped 6 bases, with 11 bases sitting between them. For the CDR3, the DNA is TGCAGCGTTTCGGACAGAGCCGAGCAGTACTTC. Protein product: CSVSDRAEQYF.

The J gene is TRBJ1-6, the V gene TRBV5-1; weak D call: TRBD1 (6 bases). This CDR3 spans 15 amino acids. The V and J ends lost 7 bases and 9 bases respectively, with 20 bases between them. The V gene's germline CDR1 is SGHRS and CDR2 YFSETQ. CDR3 region: CASSDSRGVGSPLHF. The CDR3 nucleotides are TGCGCCAGCTCGGACAGCAGGGGAGTGGGTTCACCCCTCCACTTT.

The J gene is TRBJ1-2, the V gene TRBV7-9, with D perhaps TRBD1 (5 bases). CDR1 and CDR2 from the germline V gene are SEHNR and FQNEAQ (reference sequence). CDR3 length equals 13 residues. The germline V and J ends were trimmed by 6 bases and 3 bases, with 11 bases remaining between them. CDR3 protein: CASSLDTYYGYTF. In DNA, the CDR3 is TGTGCCAGCAGTTTGGACACCTACTATGGCTACACCTTC.

The chain joins TRBV4-2 to TRBJ2-7; the D is unclear. The ends were cut back, 1 base at V and 5 bases at J, with 6 bases in the middle. The CDR3 has 12 amino acids. Germline CDR1 LGHNA, CDR2 YNFKEQ. CDR3 DNA sequence: TGTGCCAGCAGCCAAGCACAGAACGAGCAGTACTTC. Its protein is CASSQAQNEQYF.

The chain is built from TRBV5-5 and TRBJ1-2; D perhaps matches TRBD1 (5 bases). Germline V gene lookup returns CDR1 SGHKS and CDR2 YYEKEE (reference sequence). CDR3 length equals 14 residues. V shed 0 bases and J shed 8 bases, with 14 bases lying between them. CDR3 residues: CASSLELAGPGYTF. The CDR3 DNA sequence: TGTGCCAGCAGCTTGGAGTTGGCAGGGCCAGGCTACACCTTC.

The chain recombines TRBV19 with TRBJ1-5; D possibly corresponds to TRBD1 (5 bases). This CDR3 spans 13 amino acids. Trimming removed 3 bases from V and 4 bases from J, with 7 bases in between. Germline loops: CDR1 LNHDA, CDR2 SQIVND (reference sequence). DNA for the CDR3: TGTGCCAGTAGTATTAGGGGTAATCAGCCCCAGCATTTT. Its protein product is CASSIRGNQPQHF.

The chain recombines TRBV2 with TRBJ2-1; D not certain. This CDR3 is built from 13 residues. Per germline, CDR1 SNHLY and CDR2 FYNNEI. The ends were cut back, 3 bases at V and 7 bases at J, with 10 bases in the middle. Here the CDR3 reads CASSDIKRNEQFF. DNA of the CDR3: TGTGCCAGCAGTGACATCAAGAGGAATGAGCAGTTCTTC. The complete variable domain, with remaining parts taken from reference TRBV2 and TRBJ2-1, reads EPEVTQTPSHQVTQMGQEVILRCVPISNHLYFYWYRQILGQKVEFLVSFYNNEISEKSEIFDDQFSVERPDGSNFTLKIRSTKLEDSAMYFCASSDIKRNEQFFGPGTRLTVL.

This clone appeared a few times. The chain employs TRBV6-1 and TRBJ2-1, with D perhaps TRBD2 (6 bases). The ends were cut back, 3 bases at V and 6 bases at J, with 15 bases in the middle. The V gene's germline CDR1 is MNHNS and CDR2 SASEGT. This CDR3 comprises 15 residues. Written as DNA, the CDR3 is TGTGCCAGCAGTGAGCGGGGCCCAAAAATCAATGAGCAGTTCTTC. It yields the protein CASSERGPKINEQFF.

The CDR3 sequence is CASSFTRDTQYF. For the CDR3, the DNA is TGTGCCAGCAGCTTCACTAGAGATACGCAGTATTTT. The chain has TRBV7-8 and TRBJ2-3, with TRBD2 as a possible D gene (5 bases). The germline V and J ends were trimmed by 3 bases and 5 bases, with 6 bases remaining between them. There are 12 residues in the CDR3. Germline V CDR1 and CDR2: SGHVS, FQNEAQ. Full variable domain (missing parts from reference TRBV7-8 and TRBJ2-3): GAGVSQSPRYKVAKRGQDVALRCDPISGHVSLFWYQQALGQGPEFLTYFQNEAQLDKSGLPSDRFFAERPEGSVSTLKIQRTQQEDSAVYLCASSFTRDTQYFGPGTRLTVL.

The chain uses TRBV6-4 and TRBJ1-1, with TRBD1 matching over 9 bases. The V and J ends lost 6 bases and 1 base, in that order; junction bases with no gene match: 3. The CDR3 contains 14 residues. CDR1 and CDR2 (germline): MRHNA, SNTAGT. The CDR3 DNA is TGTGCCAGCAGGGTGGACAGGGGGAACACTGAAGCTTTCTTT. This sequence encodes CASRVDRGNTEAFF.

This clone was counted only a few times. The chain employs TRBV6-5 and TRBJ2-7; 8 bases match TRBD1. The germline CDR1 and CDR2 sequences are MNHEY and SVGAGI. This CDR3 is built from 14 residues. J gave up 5 bases and V 5 bases, and 8 bases lay outside the gene matches. In DNA, the CDR3 is TGTGCCAGCAGTACCACAGGGGGACATGACGAGCAGTACTTC. The encoded protein is CASSTTGGHDEQYF.

This clone was found a few times. The CDR3 protein is CASGSFAEAFF. CDR3 bases: TGTGCTAGTGGTTCTTTTGCTGAAGCTTTCTTT. This chain links TRBV12-5 with TRBJ1-1, with D hard to call. This CDR3 is built from 11 residues. The V end lost 4 bases, the J end lost 6 bases, and 6 bases lay between the germline ends. In germline, CDR1 is LGHNT, CDR2 FRNRAP.

The V call is TRBV6-6, the J call TRBJ2-3; the D gene is possibly TRBD2 (6 bases). The CDR3 has 14 amino acids. Germline CDR1 MNHNY, CDR2 SVGAGI (reference sequence). Trimming shortened V by 6 bases and J by 1 base, and 11 bases separated the two germline ends. The CDR3 loop is CASSITGGTDTQYF. CDR3 nucleotides: TGTGCCAGCAGCATCACGGGGGGCACAGATACGCAGTATTTT.

The V gene is TRBV11-1, the J gene TRBJ1-1, with 8 positions matching TRBD1. Germline values: CDR1 SGHAT, CDR2 FQDESV (reference sequence). This CDR3 has 16 amino acids. J was trimmed by 1 base and V by 6 bases; bases with no gene match: 10. The CDR3 bases are TGTGCCAGCAGTCAGGGACAGGTTGGATCGAACACTGAAGCTTTCTTT. Amino acid sequence: CASSQGQVGSNTEAFF.

The rearrangement links TRBV7-9 to TRBJ1-1, with 8 bases lining up with TRBD1. The ends lost 1 base at V and 5 bases at J; junction bases unmatched: 9. Germline values: CDR1 SEHNR, CDR2 FQNEAQ (reference sequence). The CDR3 extends over 16 amino acids. The CDR3: CASSLVRTGSVTEAFF. CDR3 DNA sequence: TGTGCCAGCAGCTTAGTAAGGACAGGGTCGGTTACTGAAGCTTTCTTT.

The rearrangement uses TRBV10-3 and TRBJ2-7, with D unresolved. CDR3 size: 13 residues. The ends were cut back, 4 bases at V and 2 bases at J, with 9 bases in the middle. Looked up from germline, CDR1 is ENHRY and CDR2 is SYGVKD. CDR3 protein: CAISGHQTYEQYF. DNA of the CDR3: TGTGCCATCAGTGGACACCAAACCTACGAGCAGTACTTC.